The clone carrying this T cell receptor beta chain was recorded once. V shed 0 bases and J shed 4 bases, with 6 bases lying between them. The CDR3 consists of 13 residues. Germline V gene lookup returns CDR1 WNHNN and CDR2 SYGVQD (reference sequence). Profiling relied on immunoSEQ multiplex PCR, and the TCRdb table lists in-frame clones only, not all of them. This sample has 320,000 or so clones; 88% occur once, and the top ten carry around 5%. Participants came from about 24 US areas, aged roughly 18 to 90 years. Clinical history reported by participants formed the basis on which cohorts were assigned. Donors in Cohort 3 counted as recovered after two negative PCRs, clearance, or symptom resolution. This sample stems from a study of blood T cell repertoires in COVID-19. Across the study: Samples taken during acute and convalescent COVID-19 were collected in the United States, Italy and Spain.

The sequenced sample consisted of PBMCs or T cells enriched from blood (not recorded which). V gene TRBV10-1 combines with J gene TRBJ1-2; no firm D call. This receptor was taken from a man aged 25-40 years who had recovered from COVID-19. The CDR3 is CASSESRAYGYTF. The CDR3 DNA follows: TGCGCCAGCAGTGAGTCGAGAGCCTATGGCTACACCTTC.